Each of the 13 T cell receptor beta chains below was sequenced from the same sample in a study of response to subunit inactivated influenza vaccine. TCRdb processed the RT-PCR reads anew with MiXCR; each CDR3 protein has one entry. The sample has 710,000 or so distinct CDR3 sequences; less than 20% are singletons. Specimen: PBMCs from blood, collected 12 days after vaccination. The receptors come from a man aged 50-59 years who received an inactivated influenza vaccine.

CDR3 coding DNA: TGTGCCAGCAGCGGGACAGGGGGCAATGAAAAACTGTTTTTT. It yields the protein CASSGTGGNEKLFF. This rearrangement joins TRBV5-5 to TRBJ1-4, with TRBD1 identical over 12 bases. The CDR3 length is 14 residues. V was clipped by 4 bases and J by 5 bases; unmatched bases: 0. CDR1 is SGHKS and CDR2 is YYEKEE in the germline V gene (reference sequence).

This clonotype appeared a few times. This chain links TRBV18 with TRBJ2-7; TRBD2 matches 7 bases. Germline CDR1 is KGHSH and CDR2 is LQKENI. The CDR3 sequence is 14 residues long. Trimming at V came to 4 bases and at J to 2 bases, leaving 5 bases not matched to a gene. Here the CDR3 reads CASSLTSATYEQYF. DNA of the CDR3: TGTGCCAGCTCACTTACTAGCGCCACCTACGAGCAGTACTTC. Full variable domain (outside the CDR3, taken from reference TRBV18 and TRBJ2-7): NAGVMQNPRHLVRRRGQEARLRCSPMKGHSHVYWYRQLPEEGLKFMVYLQKENIIDESGMPKERFSAEFPKEGPSILRIQQVVRGDSAAYFCASSLTSATYEQYFGPGTRLTVT.

The chain links TRBV29-1 to TRBJ2-5; TRBD1 agrees at 7 bases. Germline lookup yields CDR1 SQVTM and CDR2 ANQGSEA. V was clipped by 5 bases and J by 1 base; unmatched bases: 4. This CDR3 region has 13 residues. The CDR3 is CSVITGVQETQYF. CDR3 bases: TGCAGCGTTATAACAGGGGTCCAAGAGACCCAGTACTTC.

This chain connects TRBV28 to TRBJ2-6; the D gene is possibly TRBD2 (6 bases). The CDR3 has 15 amino acids. Germline values: CDR1 MDHEN, CDR2 SYDVKM. Trimming removed 4 bases from V and 4 bases from J, with 11 bases in between. CDR3 nucleotide sequence: TGTGCCAGCAGTTATGGGGGGACCGGGGCCAACGTCCTGACTTTC. Its translation: CASSYGGTGANVLTF.

This clonotype was detected ten times or more. The V and J genes are TRBV12-3 or TRBV12-4 and TRBJ2-7; D unresolved. This CDR3 spans 11 amino acids. The germline V and J ends were trimmed by 4 bases and 4 bases, with 5 bases remaining between them. This CDR3 is CASSSNYEQYF. CDR3 coding DNA: TGTGCCAGCAGTTCCAATTACGAGCAGTACTTC.

This clonotype was seen more than once but under ten times. The gene calls are TRBV9 and TRBJ2-5; D is unresolved. Germline values: CDR1 SGDLS, CDR2 YYNGEE. The CDR3 loop spans 14 amino acids. V was shortened by 4 bases and J by 5 bases, with 15 bases between the two germline ends. CDR3 sequence reads: CASSPNPGQETQYF. The CDR3 region has the DNA TGTGCCAGCAGCCCGAACCCGGGTCAGGAGACCCAGTACTTC.

V usage is TRBV5-1 and J usage is TRBJ2-2; D gene uncertain. The CDR3 consists of 16 residues. Germline CDR1 reads SGHRS; CDR2 reads YFSETQ. Trimming removed 5 bases at V and 1 base at J, with 15 bases between. CDR3 region: CASREYYGQNTGELFF. The CDR3 DNA sequence: TGCGCCAGCAGGGAGTACTACGGGCAGAACACCGGGGAGCTGTTTTTT.

A few counts support this clonotype. The rearrangement links TRBV20-1 to TRBJ2-1; 10 bases are shared with TRBD2. There are 18 residues in the CDR3. Germline V gene lookup returns CDR1 DFQATT and CDR2 SNEGSKA (reference sequence). J gave up 3 bases and V 3 bases, and 14 bases lay outside the gene matches. The CDR3 region has the DNA TGCAGTGCTAGGGCGGGCGCTAGCGGGAGTAGTTTCTACAATGAGCAGTTCTTC. Amino acids: CSARAGASGSSFYNEQFF.

This clonotype was found a few times. The rearrangement joins TRBV7-2 to TRBJ2-3; tentatively, D is TRBD2 (5 bases). Trimming removed 3 bases from V and 8 bases from J, with 18 bases in between. The germline V gene has CDR1 SGHTA and CDR2 FQGNSA. The CDR3 is 15 residues long. The CDR3 nucleotides read TGTGCCAGCAGCTTGGCCGGACTGGGCGGAGGTACGCAGTATTTT. This sequence encodes CASSLAGLGGGTQYF.

There are a few counts of this clonotype. The chain uses TRBV7-9 and TRBJ2-5; no firm D call. Germline V gives CDR1 SEHNR, CDR2 FQNEAQ (reference sequence). Trimming removed 8 bases from V and 5 bases from J, with 12 bases in between. The CDR3 is made up of 12 amino acids. The CDR3 protein is CASGLGIETQYF. The DNA of the CDR3 is TGTGCCAGCGGCCTGGGGATTGAGACCCAGTACTTC.

In this sample, this clonotype turned up a few times. V and J are TRBV20-1 and TRBJ2-3; 13 nucleotides line up with TRBD2. Per the germline V gene, CDR1 is DFQATT and CDR2 is SNEGSKA (reference sequence). The V segment lost 3 bases and the J segment 3 bases; nucleotides outside the gene matches: 15. The CDR3 contains 19 residues. In DNA, the CDR3 is TGCAGTGCTAGCCCGGAAAGGGTACTAGCGGGAGGGTATACAGATACGCAGTATTTT. Its protein product is CSASPERVLAGGYTDTQYF.

This clonotype has a handful of counts. This sequence joins TRBV12-3 or TRBV12-4 and TRBJ2-7; 8 bases match TRBD1. The trim removed 5 bases at V and 4 bases at J, leaving 10 bases unmatched. This CDR3 has 15 amino acids. The DNA for the CDR3 is TGTGCCAGCAGTCACCCCAGACAGGGGAATTACGAGCAGTACTTC. Its protein is CASSHPRQGNYEQYF.

The chain links TRBV30 to TRBJ2-1; D not certain. Trimming shortened V by 0 bases and J by 6 bases, and 9 bases separated the two germline ends. The germline gives CDR1 GTSNPN, CDR2 SVGIG (reference sequence). The CDR3 is 13 amino acids. CDR3 bases: TGTGCCTGGAGTGTCCAAGGGTTCAATGAGCAGTTCTTC. This gives the protein CAWSVQGFNEQFF.